This T cell receptor (beta chain) emerged from a study of blood T cells in healthy people across ages. The CDR3 has 13 amino acids. The germline V gene encodes CDR1 SQVTM and CDR2 ANQGSEA. Trimming pared 4 bases from V and 0 bases from J, leaving 9 bases between. The authors ran a second PCR of roughly 6 to 12 cycles using a sample-barcoded 5' primer and a J-beta primer mix. A template-switch adaptor containing 12 random nucleotides labeled each cDNA molecule. TCRdb called the 5' RACE reads again in MiXCR, with one record for every CDR3 protein. The sample shows roughly 640,000 distinct CDR3 sequences, 25% to 30% of them seen only once. This clonotype was counted only a few times.

The sample comprised blood. The source of this sequence is a woman of 80 years or more in good health. This sequence joins TRBV29-1 and TRBJ1-1, with D tentatively TRBD1 (5 bases). CDR3 in DNA: TGCAGCGTTGTAGGGACGGTGAACACTGAAGCTTTCTTT. It specifies CSVVGTVNTEAFF.